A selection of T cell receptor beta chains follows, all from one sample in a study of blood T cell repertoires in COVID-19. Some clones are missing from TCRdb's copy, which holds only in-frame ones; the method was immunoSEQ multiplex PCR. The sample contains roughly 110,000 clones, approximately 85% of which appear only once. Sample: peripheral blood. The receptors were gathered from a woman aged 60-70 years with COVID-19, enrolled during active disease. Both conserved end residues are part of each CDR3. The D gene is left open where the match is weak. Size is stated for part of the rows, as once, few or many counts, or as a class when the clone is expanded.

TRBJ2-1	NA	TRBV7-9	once	TGTGCCACCCGGGGGAATGAGCAGTTCTTC	CATRGNEQFF
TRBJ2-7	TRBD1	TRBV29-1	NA	TGCAGCGTTATAGGTCCCCGGACAGGGGACCAGTACGAGCAGTACTTC	CSVIGPRTGDQYEQYF
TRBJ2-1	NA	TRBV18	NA	TGTGCCAGCTCACCAGTGGGGGGGGGCGAGGATGAGCAGTTCTTC	CASSPVGGGEDEQFF
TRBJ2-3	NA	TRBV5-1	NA	TGCGCCAGCAGCTCCAAAGCCGTCCCAGGGAAGGTGTTAGATACGCAGTATTTT	CASSSKAVPGKVLDTQYF
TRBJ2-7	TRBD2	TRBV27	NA	TGTGCCAGCAGTCCGATCGGACTGGGGGGGTTCGAGCAGTACTTC	CASSPIGLGGFEQYF
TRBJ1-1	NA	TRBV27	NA	TGTGCCAGCAGTTCATATCCCCGAGAGGGTTCTGAAGCTTTCTTT	CASSSYPREGSEAFF
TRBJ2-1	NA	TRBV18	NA	TGTGCCAGCTCACCCCGACAGGCGAATGAGCAGTTCTTC	CASSPRQANEQFF
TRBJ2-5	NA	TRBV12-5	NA	TGTGCTTGGGGTTTGGGGGGCACAGGAGGGCAACAAGAGACCCAGTACTTC	CAWGLGGTGGQQETQYF
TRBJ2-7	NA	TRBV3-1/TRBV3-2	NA	TGTGCCAGCAGCCAAGGACATGAAGGGGTATACGAGCAGTACTTC	CASSQGHEGVYEQYF
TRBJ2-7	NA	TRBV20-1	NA	TGCAGTGCTCCTAGATTCGGCGAGCAGTACTTC	CSAPRFGEQYF
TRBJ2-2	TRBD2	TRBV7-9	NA	TGTGCCAGCAGCTTAGCGGCGGGGGTCGGGGAGCTGTTTTTT	CASSLAAGVGELFF
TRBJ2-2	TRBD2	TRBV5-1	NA	TGCGCCAGCAGCTTGTCCTCTAGCGGGGGGGCAAGGACCGGGGAGCTGTTTTTT	CASSLSSSGGARTGELFF
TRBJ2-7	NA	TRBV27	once	TGTGCCAGCAGGATCGACAGTTCTGTCTCCTACGAGCAGTACTTC	CASRIDSSVSYEQYF
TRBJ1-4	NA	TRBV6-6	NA	TGTGCCAGCAGTATACCGGGGGGAGGAGGGGAAAAACTGTTTTTT	CASSIPGGGGEKLFF
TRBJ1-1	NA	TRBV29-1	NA	TGCAGCGTTACCGGGACACCGGGGTGGGAAGCTTTCTTT	CSVTGTPGWEAFF
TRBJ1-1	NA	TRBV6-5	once	TGTGCCAGCAGGCCTTTGGCAGGGAGGACTGAAGCTTTCTTT	CASRPLAGRTEAFF
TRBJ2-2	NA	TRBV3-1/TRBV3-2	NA	TGTGCCAGCAGCCCTCCATGGATCGGAGTAAACACCGGGGAGCTGTTTTTT	CASSPPWIGVNTGELFF
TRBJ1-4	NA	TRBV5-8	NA	TGTGCCAGCAGCCCCTGGACGGGCGGGGGGGAAAAACTGTTTTTT	CASSPWTGGGEKLFF
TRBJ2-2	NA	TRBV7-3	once	TGTGCCAGCAGCGCGGAAGCCTCGGGCACCGGGGAGCTGTTTTTT	CASSAEASGTGELFF
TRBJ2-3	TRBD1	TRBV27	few	TGTGCCAGCAGCCTCACAGGGGGTAGCACAGATACGCAGTATTTT	CASSLTGGSTDTQYF
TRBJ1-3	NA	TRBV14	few	TGTGCCAGCAGCTACTCGTCTGGAAACACCATATATTTT	CASSYSSGNTIYF
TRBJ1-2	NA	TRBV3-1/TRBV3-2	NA	TGTGCCAGCAGCCATTCAGGGCCTAACTATGGCTACACCTTC	CASSHSGPNYGYTF
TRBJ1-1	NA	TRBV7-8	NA	TGTGCCAGCAGCTTAGTAGGGACGGGAGGCACTGAAGCTTTCTTT	CASSLVGTGGTEAFF
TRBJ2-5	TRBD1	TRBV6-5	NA	TGTGCCAGCAGTTCCGGACAGGGCAACCAAGAGACCCAGTACTTC	CASSSGQGNQETQYF
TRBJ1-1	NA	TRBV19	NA	TGTGCCAGTAGTATCGGGGGAGACGTACGCTATGAAGCTTTCTTT	CASSIGGDVRYEAFF
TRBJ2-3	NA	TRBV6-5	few	TGTGCCAGCAGGAGATCCGGTACGCAGTATTTT	CASRRSGTQYF
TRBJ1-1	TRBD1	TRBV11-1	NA	TGTGCCAGCAGCTTATACGGACAGGGGAACACTGAAGCTTTCTTT	CASSLYGQGNTEAFF
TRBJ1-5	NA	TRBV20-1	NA	TGCAGTGCTAGTGCCATGGCGGATCAGCCCCAGCATTTT	CSASAMADQPQHF
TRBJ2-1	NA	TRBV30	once	TGTGCCTGGAAGAAGGACAGCTCCTACAATGAGCAGTTCTTC	CAWKKDSSYNEQFF
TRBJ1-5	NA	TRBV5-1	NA	TGCGCCAGCAGCTCTGGACAGCCCAATCAGCCCCAGCATTTT	CASSSGQPNQPQHF
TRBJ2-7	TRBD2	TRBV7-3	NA	TGTGCCAGCAGCTTAGGCGGGGGTACCGGGGAGCAGTACTTC	CASSLGGGTGEQYF
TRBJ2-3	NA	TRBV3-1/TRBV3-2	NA	TGTGCCAGCAGCCCTCGGCAGGGAGATACGCAGTATTTT	CASSPRQGDTQYF
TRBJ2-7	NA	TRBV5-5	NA	TGTGCCAGCAACTTGGGTCTCACGAGCTCCTACGAGCAGTACTTC	CASNLGLTSSYEQYF
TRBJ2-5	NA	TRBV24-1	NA	TGTGCCACCAGTGACAGGACTTCACGGGAGACCCAGTACTTC	CATSDRTSRETQYF
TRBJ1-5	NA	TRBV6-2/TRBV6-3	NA	TGTGCCAGCAGTTACCTCCTGGGGCGGCCGGTGCTGGGCAGCAATCAGCCCCAGCATTTT	CASSYLLGRPVLGSNQPQHF
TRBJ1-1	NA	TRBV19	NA	TGTGCCAGTAGTCGCCGAGAGTCACGAGCTTTCTTT	CASSRRESRAFF
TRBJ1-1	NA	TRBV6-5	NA	TGTGCCAGCCAGGGGCTGGTTCGCACTGAAGCTTTCTTT	CASQGLVRTEAFF
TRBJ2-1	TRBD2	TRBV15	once	TGTGCCACCAGCAGAGGGTTGCCTAGCGGGGGGGCTTGGGAGCAGTTCTTC	CATSRGLPSGGAWEQFF
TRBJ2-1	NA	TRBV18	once	TGTGCCAGCTCACCAGCGGCGAGCTCCTACAATGAGCAGTTCTTC	CASSPAASSYNEQFF
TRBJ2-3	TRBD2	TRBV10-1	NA	TGCGCCAGCAGTGACCAACTAGCGGGGGCGCAGTATTTT	CASSDQLAGAQYF
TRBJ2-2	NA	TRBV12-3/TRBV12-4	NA	TGTGCCAGCAGCCCCATCACCGGGGAGCTGTTTTTT	CASSPITGELFF
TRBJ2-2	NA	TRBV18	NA	TGTGCCAGCTCACCACTAGCTAACACCGGGGAGCTGTTTTTT	CASSPLANTGELFF
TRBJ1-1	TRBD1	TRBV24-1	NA	TGTGCCACCAGCGGGACAGGGGTTGGGAACACTGAAGCTTTCTTT	CATSGTGVGNTEAFF
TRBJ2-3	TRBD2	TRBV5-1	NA	TGCGCCAGCAGCTTGGAACCAGCGGGGGGGCCTTCAGATACGCAGTATTTT	CASSLEPAGGPSDTQYF
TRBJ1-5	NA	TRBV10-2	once	TGCGCCAGGGGGGCAAGCAATCAGCCCCAGCATTTT	CARGASNQPQHF
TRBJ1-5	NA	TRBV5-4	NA	TGTGCCAGCAGCTTCGGGTCAAATCAGCCCCAGCATTTT	CASSFGSNQPQHF
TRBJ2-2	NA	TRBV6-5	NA	TGTGCCAGCAGTTACTCAGGTGCCGGAGGGTACGGGGAGCTGTTTTTT	CASSYSGAGGYGELFF
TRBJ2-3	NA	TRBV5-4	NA	TGTGCCAGCAGCCCCGACCAGTCTAGCGTGGGGGGGCCCTCCACAGATACGCAGTATTTT	CASSPDQSSVGGPSTDTQYF
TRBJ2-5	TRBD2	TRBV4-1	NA	TGCGCCAGCAGCCTACGCGAAGGACTAGCGGGGGCGGGAGAGACCCAGTACTTC	CASSLREGLAGAGETQYF
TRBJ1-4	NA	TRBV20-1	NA	TGCAGTGCCCAGGGAAATGAAAAACTGTTTTTT	CSAQGNEKLFF
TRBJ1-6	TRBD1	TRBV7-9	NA	TGTGCCAGCCAACTCGAAGGGACAGTTAATTCACCCCTCCACTTT	CASQLEGTVNSPLHF
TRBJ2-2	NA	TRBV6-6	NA	TGTGCCAGCAGTCTACTAGGGCCAGACACCGGGGAGCTGTTTTTT	CASSLLGPDTGELFF
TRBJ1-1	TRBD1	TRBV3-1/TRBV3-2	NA	TGTGCCAGCAGCCAAGATGGACAGGGTTTTTTAAGGTTCACTGAAGCTTTCTTT	CASSQDGQGFLRFTEAFF